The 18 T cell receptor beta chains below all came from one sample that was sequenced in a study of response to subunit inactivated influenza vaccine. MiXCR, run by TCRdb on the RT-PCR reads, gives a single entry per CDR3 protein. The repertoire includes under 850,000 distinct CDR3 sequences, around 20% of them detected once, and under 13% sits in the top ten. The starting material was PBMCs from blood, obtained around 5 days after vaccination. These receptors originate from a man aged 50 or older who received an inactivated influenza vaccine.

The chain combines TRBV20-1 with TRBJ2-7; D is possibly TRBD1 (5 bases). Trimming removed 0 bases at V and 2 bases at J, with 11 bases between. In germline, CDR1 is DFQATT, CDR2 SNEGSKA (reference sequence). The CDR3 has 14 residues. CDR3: CSARDIRDTYEQYF. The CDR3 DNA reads TGCAGTGCTAGAGATATCAGGGATACCTACGAGCAGTACTTC.

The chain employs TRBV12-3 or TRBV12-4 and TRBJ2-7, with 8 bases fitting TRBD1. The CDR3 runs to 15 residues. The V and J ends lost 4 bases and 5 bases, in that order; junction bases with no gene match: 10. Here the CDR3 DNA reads TGTGCCAGCAGTTCCCCAAGCAGGGGGCGGAACGAGCAGTACTTC. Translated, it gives CASSSPSRGRNEQYF.

The DNA of the CDR3 is TGTGCCAGCAGCTTTGGTAGGGGCCGAACCGGGGAGCTGTTTTTT. It yields the protein CASSFGRGRTGELFF. This chain uses TRBV7-9 with TRBJ2-2; D is perhaps TRBD1 (5 bases). Germline values: CDR1 SEHNR, CDR2 FQNEAQ (reference sequence). The CDR3 runs 15 residues. Trimming cost V 3 bases and J 5 bases, with 13 bases left between them.

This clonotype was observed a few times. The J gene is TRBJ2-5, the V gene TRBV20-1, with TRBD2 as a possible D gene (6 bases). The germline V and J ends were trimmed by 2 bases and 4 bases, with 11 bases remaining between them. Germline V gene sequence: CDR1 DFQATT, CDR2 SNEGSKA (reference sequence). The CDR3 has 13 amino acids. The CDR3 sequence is CSARWQGGETQYF. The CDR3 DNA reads TGCAGTGCTAGATGGCAGGGAGGAGAGACCCAGTACTTC.

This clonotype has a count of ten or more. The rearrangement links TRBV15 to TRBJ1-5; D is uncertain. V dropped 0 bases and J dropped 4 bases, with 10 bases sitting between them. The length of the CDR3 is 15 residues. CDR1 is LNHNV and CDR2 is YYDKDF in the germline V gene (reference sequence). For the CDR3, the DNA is TGTGCCACCAGCAGAGATCCCGGAGGGAATCAGCCCCAGCATTTT. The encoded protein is CATSRDPGGNQPQHF.

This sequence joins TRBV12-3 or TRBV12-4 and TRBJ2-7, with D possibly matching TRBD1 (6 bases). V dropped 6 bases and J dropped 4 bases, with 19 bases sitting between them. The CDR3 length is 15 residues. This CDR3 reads CASSAEGRGRYEQYF. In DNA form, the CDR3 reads TGTGCCAGCAGCGCAGAGGGCAGGGGAAGGTACGAGCAGTACTTC.

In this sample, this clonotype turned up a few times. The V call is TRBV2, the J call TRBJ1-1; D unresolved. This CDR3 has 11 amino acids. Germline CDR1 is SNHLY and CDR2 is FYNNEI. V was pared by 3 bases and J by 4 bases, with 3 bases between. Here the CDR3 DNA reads TGTGCCAGCAGTGACATCACTGAAGCTTTCTTT. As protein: CASSDITEAFF.

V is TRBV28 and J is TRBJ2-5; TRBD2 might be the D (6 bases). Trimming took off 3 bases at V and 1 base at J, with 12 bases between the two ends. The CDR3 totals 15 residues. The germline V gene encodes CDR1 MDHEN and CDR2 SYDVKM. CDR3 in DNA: TGTGCCAGCAGTTTCGGAGGGAAGGCCCAAGAGACCCAGTACTTC. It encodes CASSFGGKAQETQYF.

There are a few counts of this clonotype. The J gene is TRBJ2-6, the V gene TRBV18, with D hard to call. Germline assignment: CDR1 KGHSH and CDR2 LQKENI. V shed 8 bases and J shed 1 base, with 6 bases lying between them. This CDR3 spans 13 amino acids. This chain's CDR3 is CASSESGANVLTF. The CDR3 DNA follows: TGTGCCAGCAGCGAATCTGGGGCCAACGTCCTGACTTTC.

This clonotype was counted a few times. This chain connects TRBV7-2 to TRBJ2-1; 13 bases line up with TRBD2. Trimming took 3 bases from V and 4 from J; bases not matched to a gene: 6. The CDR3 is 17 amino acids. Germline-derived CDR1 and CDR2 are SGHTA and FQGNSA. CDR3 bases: TGTGCCAGCAGCTTTGCAGGGGGACTAGCGGGGTACAATGAGCAGTTCTTC. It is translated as CASSFAGGLAGYNEQFF.

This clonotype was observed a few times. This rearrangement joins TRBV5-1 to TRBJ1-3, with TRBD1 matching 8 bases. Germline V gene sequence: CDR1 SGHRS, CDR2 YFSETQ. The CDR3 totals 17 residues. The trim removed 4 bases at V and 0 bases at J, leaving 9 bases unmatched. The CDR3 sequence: CASSGDRGLSSGNTIYF. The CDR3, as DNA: TGCGCCAGCAGCGGAGACAGGGGCCTCAGCTCTGGAAACACCATATATTTT.

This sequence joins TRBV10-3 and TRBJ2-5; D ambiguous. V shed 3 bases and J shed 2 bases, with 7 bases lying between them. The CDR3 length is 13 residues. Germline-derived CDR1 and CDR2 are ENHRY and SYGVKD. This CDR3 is CAISEGGQETQYF. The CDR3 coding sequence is TGTGCCATCAGTGAAGGCGGTCAAGAGACCCAGTACTTC.

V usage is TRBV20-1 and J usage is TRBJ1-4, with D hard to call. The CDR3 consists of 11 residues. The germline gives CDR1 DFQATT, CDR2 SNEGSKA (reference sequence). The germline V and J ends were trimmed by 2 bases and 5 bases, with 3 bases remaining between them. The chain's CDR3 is CSARNNEKLFF. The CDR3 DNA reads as TGCAGTGCTAGAAACAATGAAAAACTGTTTTTT.

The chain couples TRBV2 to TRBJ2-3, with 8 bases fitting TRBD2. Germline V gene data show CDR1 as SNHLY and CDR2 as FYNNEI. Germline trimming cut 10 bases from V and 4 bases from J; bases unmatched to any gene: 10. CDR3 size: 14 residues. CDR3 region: CATHHGRAPDTQYF. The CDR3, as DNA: TGTGCCACCCACCACGGGAGGGCCCCAGATACGCAGTATTTT. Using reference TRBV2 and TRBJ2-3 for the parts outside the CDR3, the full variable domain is EPEVTQTPSHQVTQMGQEVILRCVPISNHLYFYWYRQILGQKVEFLVSFYNNEISEKSEIFDDQFSVERPDGSNFTLKIRSTKLEDSAMYFCATHHGRAPDTQYFGPGTRLTVL.

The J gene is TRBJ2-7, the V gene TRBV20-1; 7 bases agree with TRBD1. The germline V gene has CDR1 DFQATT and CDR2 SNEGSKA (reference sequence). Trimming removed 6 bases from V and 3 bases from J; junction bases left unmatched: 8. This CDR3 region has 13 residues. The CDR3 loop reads CSAPTGTGYEQYF. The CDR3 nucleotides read TGCAGTGCCCCGACAGGGACGGGCTACGAGCAGTACTTC.

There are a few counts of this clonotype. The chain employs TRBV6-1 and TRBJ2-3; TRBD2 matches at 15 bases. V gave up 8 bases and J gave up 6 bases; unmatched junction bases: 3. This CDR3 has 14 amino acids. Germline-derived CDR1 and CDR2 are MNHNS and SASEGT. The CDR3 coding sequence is TGTGCCAGCTCCGGGACTAGCGGGAGGGATACGCAGTATTTT. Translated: CASSGTSGRDTQYF.

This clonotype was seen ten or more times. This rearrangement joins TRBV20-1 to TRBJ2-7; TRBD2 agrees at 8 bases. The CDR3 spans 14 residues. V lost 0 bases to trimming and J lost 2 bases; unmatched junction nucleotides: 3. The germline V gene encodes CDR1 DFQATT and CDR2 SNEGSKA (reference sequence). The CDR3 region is CSARDGRGAYEQYF. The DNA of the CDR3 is TGCAGTGCTAGAGACGGGAGGGGGGCCTACGAGCAGTACTTC.

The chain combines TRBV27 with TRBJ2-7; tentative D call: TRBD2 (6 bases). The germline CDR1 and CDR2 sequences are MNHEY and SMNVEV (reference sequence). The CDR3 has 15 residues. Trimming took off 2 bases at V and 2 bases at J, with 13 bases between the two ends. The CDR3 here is CASSLLGGETYEQYF. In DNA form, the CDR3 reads TGTGCCAGCAGTTTACTGGGCGGGGAGACCTACGAGCAGTACTTC.